Following are 24 T cell receptor beta chains from one sample sequenced in a study of shared clonotypes between healthy human individuals. TCRdb's copy holds only in-frame clones and misses some; the assay was immunoSEQ multiplex PCR. The repertoire holds more than 2,000,000 clones, with more than 85% as singletons. Sequencing was done on a sample of naive CD4+ T cells from PBMCs. Subset: CD45RA+ positively selected. These receptors were taken from a man aged 18 to 30 in good health. Some clones in this sample may be carry-over from other donors' samples.

The chain couples TRBV28 to TRBJ2-1; 7 bases are a match to TRBD2. The germline CDR1 and CDR2 sequences are MDHEN and SYDVKM. The CDR3 is made up of 17 amino acids. Germline trimming cut 3 bases from V and 7 bases from J; bases unmatched to any gene: 15. The CDR3 bases are TGTGCCAGCAGTTTTCCTAAGTGGGAGGGCCGTTTGAATGAGCAGTTCTTC. Protein product: CASSFPKWEGRLNEQFF.

V gene TRBV28 combines with J gene TRBJ2-4; D unresolved. The germline V gene has CDR1 MDHEN and CDR2 SYDVKM. The V end was cut by 5 bases, the J end by 0 bases, with 11 bases between. This CDR3 region has 15 residues. The chain's CDR3 is CASSRQTLAKNIQYF. The CDR3 region has the DNA TGTGCCAGCAGTAGGCAGACACTAGCCAAAAACATTCAGTACTTC.

This CDR3 reads CASGRQGAGASSKEQYF. In nucleotides, the CDR3 is TGTGCCAGCGGCCGCCAGGGGGCGGGGGCTTCGTCGAAGGAGCAGTACTTC. This chain joins TRBV28 and TRBJ2-7; D might be TRBD1 (8 bases). CDR3 length: 17 residues. Germline V gives CDR1 MDHEN, CDR2 SYDVKM. V lost 8 bases, J lost 7 bases, and 30 bases lay in between. Full variable domain (rest looked up from reference TRBV28 and TRBJ2-7): DVKVTQSSRYLVKRTGEKVFLECVQDMDHENMFWYRQDPGLGLRLIYFSYDVKMKEKGDIPEGYSVSREKKERFSLILESASTNQTSMYLCASGRQGAGASSKEQYFGPGTRLTVT.

Of note for this clone: The conserved final phenylalanine or tryptophan is absent from the CDR3, which likely points to a read error. It is unclear where the CDR3 begins or ends on the DNA, so no DNA is shown, and the CDR3 is as TCRdb lists it. The chain employs TRBV6-6 and TRBJ1-2. Germline loops: CDR1 MNHNY, CDR2 SVGAGI (reference sequence). The CDR3 contains 11 residues when both ends are counted. The CDR3 spells CASSYSGGPPR.

J is TRBJ2-7 and V is TRBV10-2; tentative D call: TRBD1 (6 bases). CDR1 and CDR2 from the germline V gene are WSHSY and SAAADI. V was cut by 6 bases and J by 0 bases, with 15 bases left in between. The CDR3 consists of 15 residues. The CDR3, as DNA: TGCGCCAGCAGATACAGGGTCGGGGACTCCTACGAGCAGTACTTC. Translated, it gives CASRYRVGDSYEQYF.

This rearrangement joins TRBV11-1 to TRBJ2-3; TRBD2 might be the D (6 bases). Deletions cut 5 bases from V and 12 bases from J, with 18 bases between. This CDR3 is built from 13 residues. CDR1 is SGHAT and CDR2 is FQDESV in the germline V gene (reference sequence). CDR3 DNA sequence: TGTGCCAGCAGCCCCGGGGCGGGGTATCCCCAGTATTTT. This gives the protein CASSPGAGYPQYF.

On this clone itself: Other DNA sequences in this specimen translate into the identical CDR3. V and J are TRBV7-2 and TRBJ1-2, with D possibly matching TRBD1 (6 bases). The ends were cut back, 2 bases at V and 2 bases at J, with 6 bases in the middle. The CDR3 totals 13 residues. CDR1 is SGHTA and CDR2 is FQGNSA in the germline V gene. DNA of the CDR3: TGTGCCAGCAGCTTACAGGGGAACTATGGCTACACCTTC. It encodes CASSLQGNYGYTF.

This clone was seen only a few times. This chain links TRBV11-2 with TRBJ2-7, with D perhaps TRBD2 (7 bases). V was cut by 0 bases and J by 3 bases, with 12 bases left in between. Germline assignment: CDR1 SGHAT and CDR2 FQNNGV. The CDR3 length is 15 residues. Here the CDR3 DNA reads TGTGCCAGCAGCTTAGATCGGGGAGGGGGCTACGAGCAGTACTTC. It encodes CASSLDRGGGYEQYF.

The J gene is TRBJ2-3, the V gene TRBV4-2; 10 bases match TRBD1. This CDR3 is 16 amino acids long. CDR1 and CDR2 from the germline V gene are LGHNA and YNFKEQ. The V gene end was trimmed by 4 bases and the J gene end by 2 bases; junction bases not matched to a gene: 6. This chain's CDR3 is CASSRGTGETTDTQYF. Here the CDR3 DNA reads TGTGCCAGCAGCCGAGGGACAGGGGAAACCACAGATACGCAGTATTTT.

Notes on this clone: Other DNA sequences within the sample encode an identical CDR3. The CDR3 loop reads CSARDLDTQYF. The CDR3 DNA reads as TGCAGTGCTAGGGACTTAGATACGCAGTATTTT. The chain recombines TRBV20-1 with TRBJ2-3; D perhaps matches TRBD2 (5 bases). The CDR3 consists of 11 residues. The V end lost 3 bases, the J end lost 5 bases, and 6 bases lay between the germline ends. The germline CDR1 and CDR2 sequences are DFQATT and SNEGSKA (reference sequence).

In this sample, this clone turned up once. CDR3 region: CSVLIADSSYEQYF. The DNA of the CDR3 is TGCAGCGTTCTGATCGCGGACAGCTCCTACGAGCAGTACTTC. The rearrangement links TRBV29-1 to TRBJ2-7, with D maybe TRBD1 (6 bases). There are 14 residues in the CDR3. Trimming cost V 5 bases and J 0 bases, with 14 bases left between them. The germline V gene encodes CDR1 SQVTM and CDR2 ANQGSEA.

V gene TRBV7-2 combines with J gene TRBJ2-7; 7 bases align to TRBD2. V lost 3 bases, J lost 2 bases, and 10 bases stayed unmatched. The germline V gene has CDR1 SGHTA and CDR2 FQGNSA. The CDR3 has 16 residues. CDR3 region: CASSFEEGGPTYEQYF. CDR3 DNA: TGTGCCAGCAGCTTCGAAGAGGGAGGGCCGACCTACGAGCAGTACTTC.

The genes are TRBV5-4 and TRBJ1-1, with TRBD1 matching over 7 bases. J was trimmed by 7 bases and V by 0 bases; bases with no gene match: 6. The CDR3 length is 14 residues. The germline CDR1 and CDR2 sequences are SGHNT and YYREEE (reference sequence). CDR3 bases: TGTGCCAGCAGCTTGGTGGGGCCAGGGGGTGAAGCTTTCTTT. It specifies CASSLVGPGGEAFF.

The chain carries TRBV2 and TRBJ1-4; D is ambiguous. V was cut by 6 bases and J by 8 bases, with 10 bases left in between. Germline CDR1 SNHLY, CDR2 FYNNEI. This CDR3 contains 12 residues. CDR3 bases: TGTGCCAGCAGGGTTGATGAAGAAAAACTGTTTTTT. Protein sequence: CASRVDEEKLFF.

The chain uses TRBV7-3 and TRBJ2-3; D possibly uses TRBD1 or TRBD2 (6 bases each). CDR3 length: 19 amino acids. Germline loops: CDR1 SGHTA, CDR2 FQGTGA. The V end lost 0 bases, the J end lost 5 bases, and 24 bases lay between the germline ends. In nucleotides, the CDR3 is TGTGCCAGCAGCTTAACGCAAACGGGGGCAGTCCCCACACAAGATACGCAGTATTTT. Residues: CASSLTQTGAVPTQDTQYF.

This rearrangement joins TRBV5-1 to TRBJ1-1, with D perhaps TRBD1 (5 bases). The ends were cut back, 4 bases at V and 0 bases at J, with 10 bases in the middle. The length of the CDR3 is 14 residues. Germline CDR1 reads SGHRS; CDR2 reads YFSETQ. Here the CDR3 DNA reads TGCGCCAGCAGCATCGACAGACTGAACACTGAAGCTTTCTTT. Translating it yields CASSIDRLNTEAFF.

As for this clone: The missing conserved phenylalanine or tryptophan at the end of this CDR3 makes a read error likely. The DNA is omitted, as the CDR3 cannot be located on it reliably, and the CDR3 follows TCRdb's listing. The V gene is TRBV15, the J gene TRBJ2-7; the table's D gene call, TRBD1, was not cross checked with the DNA. Germline V CDR1 and CDR2: LNHNV, YYDKDF (reference sequence). The CDR3 region is 13 residues in length, termini included. Here the CDR3 reads CATSRDRSTNRAL.

The chain carries TRBV7-9 and TRBJ1-2; 7 bases are a match to TRBD1. There are 15 residues in the CDR3. V lost 5 bases to trimming and J lost 3 bases; unmatched junction nucleotides: 9. CDR1 and CDR2 from the germline V gene are SEHNR and FQNEAQ (reference sequence). The CDR3 reads CASSRLGDRDYGYTF. CDR3 in DNA: TGTGCCAGCAGCCGGTTGGGGGACAGAGACTATGGCTACACCTTC.

This chain connects TRBV5-1 to TRBJ2-1; possible D gene TRBD2, 5 bases. Germline CDR1 reads SGHRS; CDR2 reads YFSETQ. Trimming shortened V by 4 bases and J by 0 bases, and 14 bases separated the two germline ends. The CDR3 loop spans 16 amino acids. The CDR3 nucleotides read TGCGCCAGCAGCCTCCCTGCGGGTGTCTCCTACAATGAGCAGTTCTTC. It yields the protein CASSLPAGVSYNEQFF.

The rearrangement links TRBV28 to TRBJ2-3, with D unclear. The CDR3 extends over 12 amino acids. The ends were cut back, 5 bases at V and 7 bases at J, with 10 bases in the middle. CDR1 is MDHEN and CDR2 is SYDVKM in the germline V gene. This chain's CDR3 is CASSLQLNTQYF. For the CDR3, the DNA is TGTGCCAGCAGTCTCCAACTAAATACGCAGTATTTT.

This clone was counted once. This sequence joins TRBV11-3 and TRBJ2-3; 9 bases line up with TRBD1. J lost 6 bases, V lost 5 bases, and 6 bases had no gene match. Germline V lookup: CDR1 SGHNT, CDR2 YENEEA. The CDR3 covers 14 residues. For the CDR3, the DNA is TGTGCCAGCAGCAAACGGACAGGGGCGGATACGCAGTATTTT. Encoded protein: CASSKRTGADTQYF.

The J gene is TRBJ1-1, the V gene TRBV19; a possible D gene is TRBD1 (5 bases). Trimming took off 2 bases at V and 4 bases at J, with 8 bases between the two ends. The CDR3 totals 13 residues. Germline V lookup: CDR1 LNHDA, CDR2 SQIVND (reference sequence). CDR3 residues: CASSILGTTEAFF. CDR3 nucleotide sequence: TGTGCCAGTAGTATACTTGGGACCACTGAAGCTTTCTTT.

The chain links TRBV5-1 to TRBJ1-2; no firm D call. The CDR3 spans 13 residues. The V gene lost 4 bases and the J gene lost 1 base, with 8 bases spanning the gap. From germline, CDR1 is SGHRS and CDR2 YFSETQ. The CDR3 region is CASSVDLNYGYTF. As DNA, the CDR3 is TGCGCCAGCAGCGTAGACCTTAACTATGGCTACACCTTC.

The chain couples TRBV5-4 to TRBJ2-2; a possible D gene is TRBD2 (6 bases). Trimming cost V 4 bases and J 4 bases, with 17 bases left between them. CDR3 size: 16 residues. Germline loops: CDR1 SGHNT, CDR2 YYREEE (reference sequence). The CDR3 DNA sequence: TGTGCCAGCAGCCGGGACTTCCCTGGGGCCACCGGGGAGCTGTTTTTT. Residues: CASSRDFPGATGELFF. The whole variable domain, filled in from reference TRBV5-4 and TRBJ2-2, reads ETGVTQSPTHLIKTRGQQVTLRCSSQSGHNTVSWYQQALGQGPQFIFQYYREEENGRGNFPPRFSGLQFPNYSSELNVNALELDDSALYLCASSRDFPGATGELFFGEGSRLTVL.